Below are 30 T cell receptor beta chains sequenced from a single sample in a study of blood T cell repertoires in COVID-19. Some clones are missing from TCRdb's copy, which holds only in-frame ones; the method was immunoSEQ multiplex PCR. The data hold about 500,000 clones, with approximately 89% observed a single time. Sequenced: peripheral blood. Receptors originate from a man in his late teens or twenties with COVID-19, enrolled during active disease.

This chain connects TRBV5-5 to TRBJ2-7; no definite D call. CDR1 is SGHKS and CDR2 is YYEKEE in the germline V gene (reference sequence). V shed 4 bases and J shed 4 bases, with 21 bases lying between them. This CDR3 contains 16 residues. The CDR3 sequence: CASSPLAVTATYEQYF. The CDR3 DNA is TGTGCCAGCAGCCCCCTTGCTGTGACGGCGACTTACGAGCAGTACTTC.

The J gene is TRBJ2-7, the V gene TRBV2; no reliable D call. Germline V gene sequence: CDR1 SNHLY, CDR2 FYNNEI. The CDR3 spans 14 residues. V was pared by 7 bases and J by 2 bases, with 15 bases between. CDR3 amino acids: CASNQATRTYEQYF. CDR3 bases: TGTGCCAGCAATCAAGCTACTCGTACCTACGAGCAGTACTTC.

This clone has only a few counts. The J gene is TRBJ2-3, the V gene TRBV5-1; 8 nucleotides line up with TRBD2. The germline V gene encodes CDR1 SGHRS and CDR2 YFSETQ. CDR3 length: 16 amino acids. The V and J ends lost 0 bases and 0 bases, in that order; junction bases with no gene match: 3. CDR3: CASSLVLAASTDTQYF. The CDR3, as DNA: TGCGCCAGCAGCTTGGTACTAGCGGCCAGCACAGATACGCAGTATTTT.

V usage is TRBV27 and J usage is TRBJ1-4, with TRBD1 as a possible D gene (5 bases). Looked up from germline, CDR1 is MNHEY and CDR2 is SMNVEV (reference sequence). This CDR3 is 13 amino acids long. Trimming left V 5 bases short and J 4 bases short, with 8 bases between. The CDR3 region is CASSDRYNEKLFF. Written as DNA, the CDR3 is TGTGCCAGCAGTGACAGATATAATGAAAAACTGTTTTTT.

As DNA, the CDR3 is TGTGCCAGCAGCCAAGCTGGAGAGACCCAGTACTTC. Translation gives CASSQAGETQYF. The chain couples TRBV5-6 to TRBJ2-5; the D is unclear. There are 12 residues in the CDR3. Germline-derived CDR1 and CDR2 are SGHDT and YYEEEE. The V end lost 4 bases, the J end lost 4 bases, and 8 bases lay between the germline ends.

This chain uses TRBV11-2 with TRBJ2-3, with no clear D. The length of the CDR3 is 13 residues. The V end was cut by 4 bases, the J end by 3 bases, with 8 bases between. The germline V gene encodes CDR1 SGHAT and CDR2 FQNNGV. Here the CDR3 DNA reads TGTGCCAGCAGCTCAGGTGGAACAGATACGCAGTATTTT. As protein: CASSSGGTDTQYF.

CDR3 loop: CASSLFSQPQHF. DNA for the CDR3: TGTGCCAGCAGTTTATTCAGTCAGCCCCAGCATTTT. The chain employs TRBV12-3 or TRBV12-4 and TRBJ1-5; no clear D gene. V was pared by 2 bases and J by 6 bases, with 5 bases between. The CDR3 has 12 residues.

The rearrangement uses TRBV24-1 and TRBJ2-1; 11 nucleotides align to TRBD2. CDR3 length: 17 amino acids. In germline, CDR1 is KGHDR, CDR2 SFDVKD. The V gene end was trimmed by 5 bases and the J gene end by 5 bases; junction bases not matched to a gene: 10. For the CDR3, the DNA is TGTGCCACCAGTGGCCCCCTTACTAGCGGGGGAAACAATGAGCAGTTCTTC. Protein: CATSGPLTSGGNNEQFF.

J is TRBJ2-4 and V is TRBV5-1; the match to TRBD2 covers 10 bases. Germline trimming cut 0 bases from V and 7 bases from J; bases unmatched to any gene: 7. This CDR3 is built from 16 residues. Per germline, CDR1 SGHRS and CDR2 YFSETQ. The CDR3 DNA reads TGCGCCAGCAGCTTGGTAGCGGGGGGCCTCAGGAACATTCAGTACTTC. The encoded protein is CASSLVAGGLRNIQYF.

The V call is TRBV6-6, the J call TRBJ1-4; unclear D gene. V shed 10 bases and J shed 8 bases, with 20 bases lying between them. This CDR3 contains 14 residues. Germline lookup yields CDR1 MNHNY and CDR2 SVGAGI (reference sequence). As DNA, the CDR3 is TGTGCCACAACTAGGTGGGCAGCGCGAGAAAAACTGTTTTTT. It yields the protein CATTRWAAREKLFF.

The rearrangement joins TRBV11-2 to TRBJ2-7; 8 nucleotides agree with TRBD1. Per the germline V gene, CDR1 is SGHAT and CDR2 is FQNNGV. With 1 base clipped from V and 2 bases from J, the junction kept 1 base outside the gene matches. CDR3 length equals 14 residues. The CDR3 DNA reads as TGTGCCAGCAGCTTAGGGACAGGGCCCTACGAGCAGTACTTC. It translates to CASSLGTGPYEQYF.

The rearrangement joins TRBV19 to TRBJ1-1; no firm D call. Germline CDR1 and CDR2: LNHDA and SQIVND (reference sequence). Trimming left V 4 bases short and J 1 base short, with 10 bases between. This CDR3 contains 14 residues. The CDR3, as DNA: TGTGCCAGTAGTAGCGGTCGTGGGAACACTGAAGCTTTCTTT. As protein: CASSSGRGNTEAFF.

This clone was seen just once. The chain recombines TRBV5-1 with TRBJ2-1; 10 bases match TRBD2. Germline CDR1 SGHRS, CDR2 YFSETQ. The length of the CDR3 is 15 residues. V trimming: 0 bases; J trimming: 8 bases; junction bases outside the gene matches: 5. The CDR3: CASSLASGSLDEQFF. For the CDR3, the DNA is TGCGCCAGCAGCTTGGCTAGCGGGAGCTTAGATGAGCAGTTCTTC.

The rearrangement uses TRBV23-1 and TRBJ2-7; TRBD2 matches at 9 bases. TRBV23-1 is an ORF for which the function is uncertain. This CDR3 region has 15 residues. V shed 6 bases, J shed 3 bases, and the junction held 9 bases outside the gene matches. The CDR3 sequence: CASSQTSGKLYEQYF. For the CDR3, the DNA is TGCGCCAGCAGCCAGACTAGCGGTAAACTCTACGAGCAGTACTTC.

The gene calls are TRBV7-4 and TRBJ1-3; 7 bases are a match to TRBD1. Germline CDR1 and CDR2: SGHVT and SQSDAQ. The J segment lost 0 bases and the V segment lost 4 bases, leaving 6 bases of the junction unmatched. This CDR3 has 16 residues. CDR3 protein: CASSSTGVPSGNTIYF. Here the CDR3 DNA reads TGTGCCAGCAGCTCAACAGGGGTACCCTCTGGAAACACCATATATTTT.

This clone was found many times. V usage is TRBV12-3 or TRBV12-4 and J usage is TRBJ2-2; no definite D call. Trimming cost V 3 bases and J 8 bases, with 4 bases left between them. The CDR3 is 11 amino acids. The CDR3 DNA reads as TGTGCCAGCAGTTTTATGGGGGAGCTGTTTTTT. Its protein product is CASSFMGELFF.

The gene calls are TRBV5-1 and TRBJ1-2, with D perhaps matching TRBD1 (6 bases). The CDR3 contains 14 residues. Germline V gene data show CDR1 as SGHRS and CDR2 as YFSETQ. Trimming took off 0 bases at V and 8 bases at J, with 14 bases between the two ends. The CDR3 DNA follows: TGCGCCAGCAGCTTGGATGTCAGGGGCGGGGGCTACACCTTC. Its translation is CASSLDVRGGGYTF.

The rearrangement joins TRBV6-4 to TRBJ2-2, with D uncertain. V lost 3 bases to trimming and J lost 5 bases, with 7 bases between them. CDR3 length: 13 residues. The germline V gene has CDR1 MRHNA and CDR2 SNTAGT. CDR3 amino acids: CASSESETGELFF. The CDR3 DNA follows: TGTGCCAGCAGTGAATCTGAGACCGGGGAGCTGTTTTTT.

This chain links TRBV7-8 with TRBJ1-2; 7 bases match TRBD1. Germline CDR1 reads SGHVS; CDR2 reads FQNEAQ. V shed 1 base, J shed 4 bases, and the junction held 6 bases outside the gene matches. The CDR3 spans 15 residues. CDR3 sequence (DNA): TGTGCCAGCAGCTTAGACCAGGACAGGCCCTATGGCTACACCTTC. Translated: CASSLDQDRPYGYTF.

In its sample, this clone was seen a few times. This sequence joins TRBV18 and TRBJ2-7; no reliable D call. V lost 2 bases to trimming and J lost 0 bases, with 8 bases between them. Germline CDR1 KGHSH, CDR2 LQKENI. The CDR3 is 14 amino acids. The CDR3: CASSPVPSSYEQYF. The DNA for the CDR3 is TGTGCCAGCTCACCAGTGCCGAGCTCCTACGAGCAGTACTTC.

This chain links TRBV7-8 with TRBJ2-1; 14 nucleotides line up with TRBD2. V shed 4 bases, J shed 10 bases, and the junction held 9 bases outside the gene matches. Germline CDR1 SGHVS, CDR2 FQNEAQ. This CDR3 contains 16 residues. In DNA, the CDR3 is TGTGCCAGCAGCTCTGGGACTAGCGGGAGTACGGGAGAGCAGTTCTTC. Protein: CASSSGTSGSTGEQFF.

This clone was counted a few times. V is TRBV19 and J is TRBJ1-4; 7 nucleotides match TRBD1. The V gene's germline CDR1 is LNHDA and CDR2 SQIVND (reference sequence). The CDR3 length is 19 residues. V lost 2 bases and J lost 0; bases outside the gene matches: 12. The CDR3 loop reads CASSILWAGGTPTNEKLFF. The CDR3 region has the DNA TGTGCCAGTAGTATACTTTGGGCAGGGGGTACCCCAACTAATGAAAAACTGTTTTTT.

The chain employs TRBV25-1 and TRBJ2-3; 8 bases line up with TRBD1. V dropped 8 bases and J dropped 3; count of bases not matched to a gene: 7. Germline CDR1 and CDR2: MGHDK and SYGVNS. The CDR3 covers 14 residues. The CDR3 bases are TGTGCCAGCTCCCAGAGACAGGGGACAGATACGCAGTATTTT. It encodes CASSQRQGTDTQYF.

This CDR3 reads CASSTGLIRAGELFF. CDR3 in DNA: TGTGCCAGCAGTACGGGACTGATTAGGGCCGGGGAGCTGTTTTTT. The J gene is TRBJ2-2, the V gene TRBV6-5; a weak D match, TRBD2 (6 bases). V lost 5 bases, J lost 6 bases, and 16 bases lay in between. Per germline, CDR1 MNHEY and CDR2 SVGAGI. The CDR3 extends over 15 amino acids.

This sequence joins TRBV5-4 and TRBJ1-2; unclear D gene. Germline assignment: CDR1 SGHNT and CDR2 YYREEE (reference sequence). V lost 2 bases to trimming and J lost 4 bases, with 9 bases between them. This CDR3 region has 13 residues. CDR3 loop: CASSFEGTYGYTF. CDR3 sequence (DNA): TGTGCCAGCAGCTTTGAGGGAACCTATGGCTACACCTTC.

The CDR3 is CASSLGGTSEQETQYF. The DNA of the CDR3 is TGTGCCAGCAGCTTGGGGGGGACTAGCGAACAAGAGACCCAGTACTTC. V gene TRBV5-4 combines with J gene TRBJ2-5; 10 nucleotides align to TRBD2. Unmatched junction bases numbered 4, after V lost 0 bases and J lost 2 bases. There are 16 residues in the CDR3. From germline, CDR1 is SGHNT and CDR2 YYREEE (reference sequence).

For the CDR3, the DNA is TGTGCCAGCAGCGCCAGGGGGCTAGTGACCCAGTACTTC. Residues: CASSARGLVTQYF. The V and J genes are TRBV7-6 and TRBJ2-5; TRBD1 matches at 8 bases. The germline V gene has CDR1 SGHVS and CDR2 FNYEAQ. The CDR3 covers 13 residues. V trimming: 5 bases; J trimming: 7 bases; junction bases outside the gene matches: 6.

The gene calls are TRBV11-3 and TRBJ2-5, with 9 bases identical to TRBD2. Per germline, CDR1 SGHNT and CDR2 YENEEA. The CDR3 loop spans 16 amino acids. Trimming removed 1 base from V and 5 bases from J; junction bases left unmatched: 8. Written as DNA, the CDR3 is TGTGCCAGCAGCTTAGGTCAGCGGGAGGTTATGGAGACCCAGTACTTC. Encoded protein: CASSLGQREVMETQYF.

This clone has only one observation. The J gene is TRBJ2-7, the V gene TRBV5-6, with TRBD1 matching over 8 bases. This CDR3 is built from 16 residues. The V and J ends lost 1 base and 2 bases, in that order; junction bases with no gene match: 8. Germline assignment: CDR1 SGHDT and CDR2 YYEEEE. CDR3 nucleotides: TGTGCCAGCAGCTTGTTAGGGGACAGGAGTACCTACGAGCAGTACTTC. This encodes CASSLLGDRSTYEQYF.

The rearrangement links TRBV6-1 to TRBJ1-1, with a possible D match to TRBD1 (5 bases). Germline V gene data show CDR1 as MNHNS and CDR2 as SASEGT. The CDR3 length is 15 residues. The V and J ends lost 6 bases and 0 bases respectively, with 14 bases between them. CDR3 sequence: CASRSSGTMNTEAFF. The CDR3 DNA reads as TGTGCCAGCAGGTCCTCAGGGACTATGAACACTGAAGCTTTCTTT.